A selection of T cell receptor beta chains follows, all from one sample in a study of T cell responses to AZD1222 COVID-19 vaccine. Sequencing was performed with immunoSEQ multiplex PCR; in TCRdb, only in-frame clones are kept and a portion is missing. Of about 68,000 clones in the sample, roughly 85% were seen once. The material sequenced was peripheral blood, taken on day 0 of AZD1222 vaccination. Receptor source: an adult in good health. The conserved cysteine and the conserved F or W are not part of the CDR3 here. Some rows have no size entry. The others give once, few or many, or a class for an expanded clone.

clone_size v_call cdr3_aa
once TRBV4-3 ASSQRDREAGELF
NA TRBV5-6 ASRKQEGTEAF
NA TRBV3-1/TRBV3-2 ASSPVGTSSKYEQY
NA TRBV1 TSSQCGEQPQH
NA TRBV28 ASGLITSTDTQY
once TRBV5-4 ASTIGLGTTGELF
NA TRBV2 ASTPRQGQNEQY
NA TRBV28 ASSFGHKETGELF
NA TRBV19 ASSIPASGANVLT
once TRBV19 ASSLQGKTQY
few TRBV6-6 ASAHQNQPQH
NA TRBV25-1 ASSERIAGVGDTQY